Below are 16 T cell receptor beta chains sequenced from a single sample in a study of preoperative IRX-2 immunotherapy in early breast cancer (dated by TCRdb to between 2019 and 2020). Libraries were prepared through the immunoSEQ multiplex PCR assay. In its TCRdb copy, this immuneACCESS table keeps in-frame sequences only and misses some clones. Where compared with another copy, unresolved V genes explain less than half of these, and the others have no known cause. In this sample the table shows 40,000 or so clones, about 95% of which occur a single time. The ten largest make up 1.6% of the sample. What this sample's treatment or condition label stands for: preoperative locoregional IRX-2 cytokine immunotherapy. The specimen comprised tumor tissue, sampled after IRX-2 immunotherapy. The receptors were sampled from a human donor with breast cancer.

The chain combines TRBV10-3 with TRBJ2-2, with TRBD1 matching over 9 bases. The CDR3 has 16 residues. Germline-derived CDR1 and CDR2 are ENHRY and SYGVKD. J was trimmed by 6 bases and V by 7 bases; bases with no gene match: 12. The CDR3 DNA reads TGTGCCATCACTCGCGGACAGGGGAGGTATGCCGGGGAGCTGTTTTTT. Protein sequence: CAITRGQGRYAGELFF.

This rearrangement joins TRBV27 to TRBJ1-5; the D is unclear. V was cut by 6 bases and J by 3 bases, with 18 bases left in between. The CDR3 loop spans 16 amino acids. Germline V gene sequence: CDR1 MNHEY, CDR2 SMNVEV (reference sequence). The CDR3 reads CASSFWPQNYNQPQHF. The DNA of the CDR3 is TGTGCCAGCAGCTTCTGGCCCCAAAATTACAATCAGCCCCAGCATTTT.

The chain couples TRBV7-2 to TRBJ2-3; D perhaps matches TRBD1 (5 bases). The V gene's germline CDR1 is SGHTA and CDR2 FQGNSA. Between the trimmed V and J ends, which lost 2 bases and 0 bases, there was a span of 12 bases. CDR3 length: 16 amino acids. CDR3 in amino acids: CASSLRWTLSTDTQYF. CDR3 DNA: TGTGCCAGCAGCTTAAGGTGGACACTTAGCACAGATACGCAGTATTTT.

The chain carries TRBV28 and TRBJ1-6; no firm D call. The germline V gene has CDR1 MDHEN and CDR2 SYDVKM. The V end was cut by 6 bases, the J end by 3 bases, with 6 bases between. The CDR3 consists of 13 residues. The CDR3 nucleotides read TGTGCCAGCAGCGAGGACTATAATTCACCCCTCCACTTT. Encoded protein: CASSEDYNSPLHF.

This clone was detected once. The V gene is TRBV15, the J gene TRBJ1-6, with 7 bases aligning to TRBD1. Trimming took 0 bases from V and 10 from J; bases not matched to a gene: 6. Germline lookup yields CDR1 LNHNV and CDR2 YYDKDF (reference sequence). The CDR3 extends over 15 amino acids. CDR3 loop: CATSRDPTGWSPLHF. In nucleotides, the CDR3 is TGTGCCACCAGCAGAGATCCGACAGGGTGGTCACCCCTCCACTTT.

V gene TRBV7-2 combines with J gene TRBJ1-1; D might be TRBD1 (6 bases). V shed 2 bases and J shed 1 base, with 11 bases lying between them. This CDR3 contains 15 residues. The germline gives CDR1 SGHTA, CDR2 FQGNSA. CDR3 residues: CASSLPLQGNTEAFF. The CDR3 bases are TGTGCCAGCAGCTTACCCCTACAGGGGAACACTGAAGCTTTCTTT.

The chain joins TRBV28 to TRBJ2-2; no firm D call. Germline loops: CDR1 MDHEN, CDR2 SYDVKM. The ends were cut back, 4 bases at V and 7 bases at J, with 10 bases in the middle. The CDR3 runs 13 residues. CDR3 region: CASSSSLHGELFF. Here the CDR3 DNA reads TGTGCCAGCAGTTCATCTCTGCACGGGGAGCTGTTTTTT.

V and J are TRBV28 and TRBJ1-3, with D perhaps TRBD1 (6 bases). Trimming pared 8 bases from V and 5 bases from J, leaving 13 bases between. CDR3 length equals 13 residues. Germline CDR1 is MDHEN and CDR2 is SYDVKM. CDR3 region: CASGGGGRNTIYF. The CDR3 nucleotides read TGTGCCAGCGGGGGAGGGGGTCGAAACACCATATATTTT.

J is TRBJ2-1 and V is TRBV9; D gene ambiguous. Per germline, CDR1 SGDLS and CDR2 YYNGEE. The CDR3 consists of 14 residues. Between the trimmed V and J ends, which lost 2 bases and 4 bases, there was a span of 10 bases. CDR3 in amino acids: CASSVPPEYNEQFF. The DNA of the CDR3 is TGTGCCAGCAGCGTTCCACCGGAGTACAATGAGCAGTTCTTC. The variable domain in full, with the rest retrieved from reference TRBV9 and TRBJ2-1, is DSGVTQTPKHLITATGQRVTLRCSPRSGDLSVYWYQQSLDQGLQFLIQYYNGEERAKGNILERFSAQQFPDLHSELNLSSLELGDSALYFCASSVPPEYNEQFFGPGTRLTVL.

The rearrangement links TRBV19 to TRBJ2-1, with D maybe TRBD1 (5 bases). CDR3 length: 15 amino acids. Germline V gene data show CDR1 as LNHDA and CDR2 as SQIVND (reference sequence). Trimming shortened V by 7 bases and J by 5 bases, and 18 bases separated the two germline ends. CDR3: CASKYRSARDNEQFF. CDR3 coding DNA: TGTGCCAGTAAATACAGGAGCGCCAGGGACAATGAGCAGTTCTTC.

The CDR3 loop reads CASSPALGPGYTF. CDR3 coding DNA: TGTGCCAGCTCACCAGCCCTGGGTCCTGGCTACACCTTC. This chain joins TRBV18 and TRBJ1-2; D gene ambiguous. The ends were cut back, 2 bases at V and 7 bases at J, with 11 bases in the middle. This CDR3 contains 13 residues. Germline V gene lookup returns CDR1 KGHSH and CDR2 LQKENI. The whole variable domain, remainder taken from reference TRBV18 and TRBJ1-2, is NAGVMQNPRHLVRRRGQEARLRCSPMKGHSHVYWYRQLPEEGLKFMVYLQKENIIDESGMPKERFSAEFPKEGPSILRIQQVVRGDSAAYFCASSPALGPGYTFGSGTRLTVV.

J is TRBJ1-1 and V is TRBV11-2, with D hard to call. Trimming stripped 0 bases from V and 3 bases from J, with 8 bases between. CDR1 is SGHAT and CDR2 is FQNNGV in the germline V gene. The CDR3 has 14 residues. This CDR3 reads CASSLDREDTEAFF. In DNA, the CDR3 is TGTGCCAGCAGCTTAGATCGGGAGGACACTGAAGCTTTCTTT.

The chain recombines TRBV7-2 with TRBJ2-5; TRBD2 is a possible D gene (5 bases). The ends were cut back, 7 bases at V and 4 bases at J, with 22 bases in the middle. Germline V lookup: CDR1 SGHTA, CDR2 FQGNSA. The CDR3 has 16 amino acids. DNA of the CDR3: TGTGCCAGCACCTCTTCTGGGGAGTGGAGATCAGAGACCCAGTACTTC. Encoded protein: CASTSSGEWRSETQYF.

In nucleotides, the CDR3 is TGTGCCTGGAGTCCCGGGACCGTTGGCTACACCTTC. Translated, it gives CAWSPGTVGYTF. V is TRBV30 and J is TRBJ1-2; a weak D match, TRBD1 (5 bases). Germline CDR1 and CDR2: GTSNPN and SVGIG (reference sequence). The CDR3 has 12 amino acids. The V end was cut by 2 bases, the J end by 7 bases, with 11 bases between.

The V gene is TRBV4-3, the J gene TRBJ2-3, with 13 bases identical to TRBD2. V was clipped by 2 bases and J by 1 base; unmatched bases: 6. CDR3 length: 18 amino acids. From germline, CDR1 is LGHNA and CDR2 YSLEER. The CDR3 nucleotides read TGCGCCAGCAGCCAAAGAACTAGCGGGGGGGCCGGCACAGATACGCAGTATTTT. This sequence encodes CASSQRTSGGAGTDTQYF.

CDR3 amino acids: CASSEQSQANTGELFF. In DNA, the CDR3 is TGTGCCAGCAGTGAACAGTCACAGGCGAACACCGGGGAGCTGTTTTTT. The chain recombines TRBV7-6 with TRBJ2-2; D is possibly TRBD1 (5 bases). In germline, CDR1 is SGHVS, CDR2 FNYEAQ. This CDR3 is 16 amino acids long. V lost 6 bases and J lost 0, with 14 bases in between.